The present T cell receptor beta chain was sequenced within a study of shared clonotypes between healthy human individuals. Findings and limits, study-wide: Non-shared clonotypes had lower generation probabilities than clonotypes shared by all four sorted-subset donors.

The germline V gene encodes CDR1 SGHAT and CDR2 FQNNGV. The CDR3 extends over 16 amino acids. The V end lost 1 base, the J end lost 2 bases, and 14 bases lay between the germline ends. Positive CCR7 selection of CD45RO-negative cells yielded the naive CD8 cells, and terminally differentiated effector memory CD45RA+ cells were excluded. Every donor, a Caucasian adult, lived in Nashville, Tennessee. Assay execution proceeded at the deep level. Each PCR replicate from the sorted subsets contained roughly 210 ng DNA, which is about 30,000 T cell genomes. Repertoires were generated with immunoSEQ multiplex PCR, while TCRdb's copy carries only in-frame clones and drops some. This table has about 2.2 million clones, just under 95% appearing once. Regarding this clone: Its antigen is undetermined.

The material sequenced was naive CD8+ T cells from PBMCs. This TCR was recovered from a man aged 18 to 30 in good health. Some clones in this sample may be carry-over from other donors' samples. The chain links TRBV11-2 to TRBJ1-1; D gene ambiguous. CDR3 in amino acids: CASSLGRYSGNTEAFF. In nucleotides, the CDR3 is TGTGCCAGCAGCTTAGGTAGATATTCGGGTAACACTGAAGCTTTCTTT.